Listed here are 6 T cell receptor beta chains from one sample, sequenced in a study of blood T cell repertoires in COVID-19. Only in-frame clones appear in the TCRdb table, and some are missing; sequencing was by immunoSEQ multiplex PCR. The sample has roughly 200,000 clones, roughly 80% seen once. Sequencing was done on a sample of peripheral blood. All receptors derive from a middle-aged woman with COVID-19, enrolled during active disease.

This clone showed up just a few times. The V and J genes are TRBV7-2 and TRBJ2-3, with a tentative D call TRBD2 (6 bases). CDR1 and CDR2 from the germline V gene are SGHTA and FQGNSA. The V and J ends lost 5 bases and 2 bases respectively, with 20 bases between them. The CDR3 is 17 amino acids. CDR3 region: CASSRGYGSNPTDTQYF. The CDR3 coding sequence is TGTGCCAGCAGCCGCGGCTACGGGAGCAACCCCACAGATACGCAGTATTTT. Combining the CDR3 with reference TRBV7-2 and TRBJ2-3 gives the whole variable domain GAGVSQSPSNKVTEKGKDVELRCDPISGHTALYWYRQSLGQGLEFLIYFQGNSAPDKSGLPSDRFSAERTGGSVSTLTIQRTQQEDSAVYLCASSRGYGSNPTDTQYFGPGTRLTVL.

This rearrangement joins TRBV5-1 to TRBJ2-4, with 7 positions matching TRBD1. The CDR3 extends over 15 amino acids. Germline V gene sequence: CDR1 SGHRS, CDR2 YFSETQ. With 3 bases clipped from V and 4 bases from J, the junction kept 7 bases outside the gene matches. This chain's CDR3 is CASSWSGQSKNIQYF. The DNA of the CDR3 is TGCGCCAGCAGCTGGTCGGGACAGAGTAAAAACATTCAGTACTTC.

This clone has more than one count but fewer than ten. The chain has TRBV27 and TRBJ2-1; TRBD2 matches at 16 bases. Losses at the gene ends were 2 bases for V and 5 bases for J; bases not matched to a gene: 6. Germline V gives CDR1 MNHEY, CDR2 SMNVEV (reference sequence). This CDR3 has 18 amino acids. CDR3 loop: CASSLAGTSGRAHNEQFF. CDR3 nucleotides: TGTGCCAGCAGTTTAGCGGGGACTAGCGGGAGGGCCCACAATGAGCAGTTCTTC.

The genes are TRBV7-9 and TRBJ1-2; a weak D match, TRBD1 (5 bases). Germline values: CDR1 SEHNR, CDR2 FQNEAQ (reference sequence). With 1 base removed from V and 2 bases from J, the gap between germline ends came to 11 bases. This CDR3 has 15 residues. CDR3 residues: CASSLGGATNYGYTF. CDR3 nucleotide sequence: TGTGCCAGCAGCTTAGGTGGGGCGACCAACTATGGCTACACCTTC.

The rearrangement uses TRBV19 and TRBJ1-1; 10 nucleotides agree with TRBD1. CDR3 length equals 13 residues. The germline V gene encodes CDR1 LNHDA and CDR2 SQIVND (reference sequence). J lost 4 bases, V lost 10 bases, and 6 bases had no gene match. CDR3 amino acids: CATGQGIRTEAFF. For the CDR3, the DNA is TGTGCCACGGGACAGGGGATACGCACTGAAGCTTTCTTT.

The genes are TRBV5-5 and TRBJ1-3; D remains unclear. V was clipped by 0 bases and J by 2 bases, with 6 bases between them. Per germline, CDR1 SGHKS and CDR2 YYEKEE (reference sequence). The CDR3 length is 14 residues. The CDR3 sequence is CASSLDGAGNTIYF. CDR3 coding DNA: TGTGCCAGCAGCTTGGACGGGGCTGGAAACACCATATATTTT.